The 32 T cell receptor beta chains listed next were all sequenced from one sample in a study of control samples from healthy donors and cancer patients. Profiling relied on immunoSEQ multiplex PCR, and the TCRdb table lists in-frame clones only, not all of them. The repertoire consists of some 140,000 clones, with roughly 90% occurring once and the leading ten covering 6% to 9.5%. Sequencing was performed on PBMCs. The source is a man in his forties or fifties with head and neck cancer.

The genes are TRBV7-3 and TRBJ1-1; perhaps TRBD1 as D (6 bases). This CDR3 has 11 residues. V was trimmed by 5 bases and J by 8 bases, leaving 9 bases between them. Germline assignment: CDR1 SGHTA and CDR2 FQGTGA. The CDR3 spells CASSLGTEAFF. For the CDR3, the DNA is TGTGCCAGCAGCCTAGGGACAGAAGCTTTCTTT. Variable domain in full (rest from reference TRBV7-3 and TRBJ1-1): GAGVSQTPSNKVTEKGKYVELRCDPISGHTALYWYRQSLGQGPEFLIYFQGTGAADDSGLPNDRFFAVRPEGSVSTLKIQRTERGDSAVYLCASSLGTEAFFGQGTRLTVV.

V usage is TRBV11-2 and J usage is TRBJ1-2; D uncertain. V was pared by 4 bases and J by 2 bases, with 11 bases between. The CDR3 length is 14 residues. In germline, CDR1 is SGHAT, CDR2 FQNNGV. CDR3 sequence (DNA): TGTGCCAGCAGCTCCCTTCTGGGAAACTATGGCTACACCTTC. Protein: CASSSLLGNYGYTF.

This clone occurred a few times. The genes are TRBV5-4 and TRBJ2-7; D possibly uses TRBD1 or TRBD2 (5 bases each). This CDR3 comprises 13 residues. Trimming pared 4 bases from V and 3 bases from J, leaving 11 bases between. CDR1 and CDR2 (germline): SGHNT, YYREEE (reference sequence). The CDR3 sequence is CASSPGTNYEQYF. The CDR3, as DNA: TGTGCCAGCAGCCCCGGGACGAACTACGAGCAGTACTTC. The variable domain in full, completed from reference TRBV5-4 and TRBJ2-7, reads ETGVTQSPTHLIKTRGQQVTLRCSSQSGHNTVSWYQQALGQGPQFIFQYYREEENGRGNFPPRFSGLQFPNYSSELNVNALELDDSALYLCASSPGTNYEQYFGPGTRLTVT.

This clone was counted a single time. The rearrangement links TRBV20-1 to TRBJ2-1; D unclear. The V gene's germline CDR1 is DFQATT and CDR2 SNEGSKA (reference sequence). The CDR3 spans 13 residues. The V gene lost 3 bases and the J gene lost 4 bases, with 10 bases spanning the gap. The CDR3 spells CSASKQPYNEQFF. CDR3 nucleotide sequence: TGCAGTGCTAGTAAACAGCCTTACAATGAGCAGTTCTTC.

The CDR3 region is CASSYSSWAAYGYTF. CDR3 bases: TGTGCCAGCAGTTACTCGTCTTGGGCAGCTTATGGCTACACCTTC. The V gene is TRBV6-5, the J gene TRBJ1-2, with D unclear. Germline assignment: CDR1 MNHEY and CDR2 SVGAGI. The CDR3 is 15 residues long. V was shortened by 0 bases and J by 5 bases, with 13 bases between the two germline ends.

DNA of the CDR3: TGTGCCAGCAGCTCAACGACAGGGGCATACAATGAGCAGTTCTTC. It specifies CASSSTTGAYNEQFF. This chain uses TRBV7-3 with TRBJ2-1; TRBD1 matches 8 bases. Germline V lookup: CDR1 SGHTA, CDR2 FQGTGA. The CDR3 is 15 residues long. J gave up 4 bases and V 4 bases, and 6 bases lay outside the gene matches. Looking up the rest from reference TRBV7-3 and TRBJ2-1 gives the full variable domain: GAGVSQTPSNKVTEKGKYVELRCDPISGHTALYWYRQSLGQGPEFLIYFQGTGAADDSGLPNDRFFAVRPEGSVSTLKIQRTERGDSAVYLCASSSTTGAYNEQFFGPGTRLTVL.

The chain employs TRBV5-1 and TRBJ1-1; D is ambiguous. This CDR3 is 14 amino acids long. V dropped 0 bases and J dropped 1 base, with 7 bases sitting between them. Per germline, CDR1 SGHRS and CDR2 YFSETQ. Here the CDR3 reads CASSLGTQNTEAFF. The CDR3 DNA is TGCGCCAGCAGCTTGGGGACTCAGAACACTGAAGCTTTCTTT.

The J gene is TRBJ2-3, the V gene TRBV6-5, with D tentatively TRBD2 (6 bases). The V gene's germline CDR1 is MNHEY and CDR2 SVGAGI. Trimming removed 0 bases at V and 0 bases at J, with 10 bases between. The length of the CDR3 is 16 residues. The chain's CDR3 is CASSYSREGSTDTQYF. The CDR3 bases are TGTGCCAGCAGTTACTCGCGGGAAGGTAGCACAGATACGCAGTATTTT.

The chain employs TRBV5-1 and TRBJ2-7; 10 bases agree with TRBD1. The CDR3 sequence is 15 residues long. CDR1 and CDR2 (germline): SGHRS, YFSETQ. V gave up 0 bases and J gave up 5 bases; unmatched junction bases: 5. The CDR3 spells CASSLGTGGADEQYF. CDR3 nucleotide sequence: TGCGCCAGCAGCTTGGGGACAGGGGGTGCGGACGAGCAGTACTTC.

This rearrangement joins TRBV28 to TRBJ2-4, with 9 bases that match TRBD1. The J segment lost 6 bases and the V segment lost 5 bases, leaving 8 bases of the junction unmatched. The CDR3 has 15 amino acids. The germline V gene encodes CDR1 MDHEN and CDR2 SYDVKM. DNA for the CDR3: TGTGCCAGCAGTCCGGGACAGGGTGGTGGAAACATTCAGTACTTC. Its translation: CASSPGQGGGNIQYF. Using reference TRBV28 and TRBJ2-4 for the parts outside the CDR3, the full variable domain is DVKVTQSSRYLVKRTGEKVFLECVQDMDHENMFWYRQDPGLGLRLIYFSYDVKMKEKGDIPEGYSVSREKKERFSLILESASTNQTSMYLCASSPGQGGGNIQYFGAGTRLSVL.

This chain uses TRBV10-2 with TRBJ1-5; 7 positions agree with TRBD1. The CDR3 spans 14 residues. Germline CDR1 and CDR2: WSHSY and SAAADI. The V gene end was trimmed by 4 bases and the J gene end by 7 bases; junction bases not matched to a gene: 7. The DNA of the CDR3 is TGCGCCAGCAGTGGGGGACAGAAGGGCCAGCCCCAGCATTTT. Protein sequence: CASSGGQKGQPQHF.

As regards this clone: At one end the junction does not follow the germline gene, possibly because of a read error. The rearrangement uses TRBV5-1 and TRBJ2-1; D might be TRBD1 (6 bases). Germline assignment: CDR1 SGHRS and CDR2 YFSETQ. The CDR3 loop spans 15 amino acids. For the CDR3, the DNA is TGCACCAGCAGCTTGACAGGTAGTCCTCGCAATGAGCAGTTCTTC. It yields the protein CTSSLTGSPRNEQFF.

The chain is built from TRBV11-3 and TRBJ2-2; D gene unclear. CDR1 and CDR2 from the germline V gene are SGHNT and YENEEA. This CDR3 has 16 amino acids. The ends were cut back, 5 bases at V and 2 bases at J, with 15 bases in the middle. CDR3 in DNA: TGTGCCAGCAGCGTGGTTGGAACGGTTAACACCGGGGAGCTGTTTTTT. This sequence encodes CASSVVGTVNTGELFF.

The sample holds a few counts of this clone. The rearrangement links TRBV30 to TRBJ1-4, with D possibly matching TRBD1 (5 bases). CDR3 length: 14 amino acids. Trimming removed 2 bases from V and 5 bases from J, with 12 bases in between. CDR1 is GTSNPN, CDR2 SVGIG, per germline (reference sequence). The CDR3 here is CAWSRGHSNEKLFF. The CDR3 nucleotides are TGTGCCTGGAGTAGGGGCCACAGCAATGAAAAACTGTTTTTT. Using reference TRBV30 and TRBJ1-4 for the parts outside the CDR3, the full variable domain is SQTIHQWPATLVQPVGSPLSLECTVEGTSNPNLYWYRQAAGRGLQLLFYSVGIGQISSEVPQNLSASRPQDRQFILSSKKLLLSDSGFYLCAWSRGHSNEKLFFGSGTQLSVL.

This clone was counted once. The V and J genes are TRBV10-3 and TRBJ1-1; D uncertain. Trimming removed 7 bases from V and 10 bases from J, with 19 bases in between. Germline V gives CDR1 ENHRY, CDR2 SYGVKD. The length of the CDR3 is 13 residues. The CDR3 loop is CAITSDQARGAFF. The CDR3 bases are TGTGCCATCACTTCGGATCAGGCCCGCGGAGCTTTCTTT.

The chain joins TRBV27 to TRBJ1-5; D unclear. The V end lost 5 bases, the J end lost 5 bases, and 10 bases lay between the germline ends. This CDR3 contains 13 residues. Germline-derived CDR1 and CDR2 are MNHEY and SMNVEV (reference sequence). CDR3 sequence (DNA): TGTGCCAGCAGTCGAAGGGCTTATCAGCCCCAGCATTTT. This sequence encodes CASSRRAYQPQHF.

V gene TRBV5-1 combines with J gene TRBJ2-3, with TRBD1 matching over 10 bases. The CDR3 consists of 14 residues. With V trimmed by 8 bases and J by 2 bases, 5 bases remained unmatched. The germline gives CDR1 SGHRS, CDR2 YFSETQ. The DNA for the CDR3 is TGCGCCAGTCGACAGGGGGCCTTCACAGATACGCAGTATTTT. It specifies CASRQGAFTDTQYF.

This clone appeared a single time. The chain links TRBV5-6 to TRBJ2-5; 9 nucleotides match TRBD1. CDR3 length: 14 residues. From germline, CDR1 is SGHDT and CDR2 YYEEEE. V shed 2 bases and J 7 bases; nucleotides not matched to a gene: 6. As DNA, the CDR3 is TGTGCCAGCAGCTTCCAGGACAGGGGCGGGACCCAGTACTTC. Its translation: CASSFQDRGGTQYF.

This clone appeared once. The rearrangement joins TRBV3-1 (or the pseudogene TRBV3-2) to TRBJ2-3; 15 bases line up with TRBD2. This CDR3 spans 21 amino acids. Germline V gives CDR1 LGHDT, CDR2 YNNKEL (reference sequence). With 0 bases clipped from V and 4 bases from J, the junction kept 14 bases outside the gene matches. The CDR3 DNA reads TGTGCCAGCAGCCAAGATAAGAGGGGACTAGCGGGAGGTCTTTTCGCAGATACGCAGTATTTT. The encoded protein is CASSQDKRGLAGGLFADTQYF.

Concerning this clone: Other DNA sequences in this sample translate to the same CDR3. The rearrangement uses TRBV4-1 and TRBJ1-2; 7 nucleotides align to TRBD1. This CDR3 region has 14 residues. V shed 0 bases and J 7 bases; nucleotides not matched to a gene: 5. Germline CDR1 reads MGHRA; CDR2 reads YSYEKL. The CDR3 protein is CASSQERQGGGYTF. CDR3 DNA sequence: TGCGCCAGCAGCCAAGAACGGCAGGGGGGTGGCTACACCTTC.

The V and J genes are TRBV5-1 and TRBJ1-6; TRBD1 aligns across 7 bases. This CDR3 has 15 amino acids. Losses at the gene ends were 6 bases for V and 5 bases for J; bases not matched to a gene: 8. Germline loops: CDR1 SGHRS, CDR2 YFSETQ. CDR3 DNA: TGCGCCAGCACCCCGTGGGACAGAGATAATTCACCCCTCCACTTT. Protein sequence: CASTPWDRDNSPLHF. The full variable domain, its missing parts supplied by reference TRBV5-1 and TRBJ1-6, is KAGVTQTPRYLIKTRGQQVTLSCSPISGHRSVSWYQQTPGQGLQFLFEYFSETQRNKGNFPGRFSGRQFSNSRSEMNVSTLELGDSALYLCASTPWDRDNSPLHFGNGTRLTVT.

This clone appeared once. This chain links TRBV6-2 or TRBV6-3 with TRBJ1-1; D gene unclear. The CDR3 loop spans 12 amino acids. Per the germline V gene, CDR1 is MNHEY and CDR2 is SVGEGT. V was cut by 2 bases and J by 3 bases, with 4 bases left in between. DNA for the CDR3: TGTGCCAGCAGTTACGAATACACTGAAGCTTTCTTT. Its translation is CASSYEYTEAFF.

The rearrangement links TRBV30 to TRBJ2-1; D unresolved. Germline V gene sequence: CDR1 GTSNPN, CDR2 SVGIG (reference sequence). Trimming removed 5 bases at V and 5 bases at J, with 13 bases between. The CDR3 runs to 13 residues. The DNA for the CDR3 is TGTGCCTGGGACCACCTACTTAACAATGAGCAGTTCTTC. This codes for CAWDHLLNNEQFF. Using reference TRBV30 and TRBJ2-1 for the parts outside the CDR3, the full variable domain is SQTIHQWPATLVQPVGSPLSLECTVEGTSNPNLYWYRQAAGRGLQLLFYSVGIGQISSEVPQNLSASRPQDRQFILSSKKLLLSDSGFYLCAWDHLLNNEQFFGPGTRLTVL.

The V gene is TRBV7-9, the J gene TRBJ1-4, with 7 bases that match TRBD1. Germline V gene lookup returns CDR1 SEHNR and CDR2 FQNEAQ (reference sequence). This CDR3 has 16 residues. V lost 1 base and J lost 9; bases outside the gene matches: 11. CDR3 residues: CASSLEGARLSQKLFF. The CDR3 DNA is TGTGCCAGCAGCTTAGAGGGGGCGCGATTAAGCCAAAAACTGTTTTTT.

The count of this clone is one. The chain employs TRBV9 and TRBJ2-5; tentatively, D is TRBD1 (7 bases). V gave up 2 bases and J gave up 5 bases, with 13 bases separating them. Germline V gives CDR1 SGDLS, CDR2 YYNGEE. The CDR3 runs 14 residues. The CDR3 protein is CASSVQGGTETQYF. CDR3 sequence (DNA): TGTGCCAGCAGCGTCCAGGGGGGAACTGAGACCCAGTACTTC.

This clone was detected only once. The V call is TRBV27, the J call TRBJ1-6, with TRBD1 as a possible D gene (5 bases). CDR3 size: 15 residues. From germline, CDR1 is MNHEY and CDR2 SMNVEV (reference sequence). The V end lost 3 bases, the J end lost 7 bases, and 13 bases lay between the germline ends. This chain's CDR3 is CASSLKGTVNSPLHF. CDR3 coding DNA: TGTGCCAGCAGTTTGAAGGGGACTGTAAATTCACCCCTCCACTTT.

The chain uses TRBV7-9 and TRBJ1-2, with D possibly being TRBD1 (5 bases). V lost 5 bases, J lost 0 bases, and 19 bases lay in between. CDR3 length: 17 residues. The germline V gene encodes CDR1 SEHNR and CDR2 FQNEAQ (reference sequence). The CDR3, as DNA: TGTGCCAGCAGCCCAACCCTTACGGGGCCCGCTAACTATGGCTACACCTTC. This sequence encodes CASSPTLTGPANYGYTF.

The V call is TRBV12-5, the J call TRBJ1-2, with D unclear. CDR1 LGHNT and CDR2 FRNRAP come from the germline V gene. The CDR3 is made up of 14 amino acids. Trimming removed 1 base at V and 7 bases at J, with 13 bases between. This chain's CDR3 is CASGLDSKVSGYTF. The CDR3 nucleotides read TGTGCTAGTGGTTTGGACAGCAAGGTTTCTGGCTACACCTTC.

This clone was recorded only once. This chain connects TRBV3-1 (or the pseudogene TRBV3-2) to TRBJ1-3, with 8 bases matching TRBD1. CDR1 is LGHDT and CDR2 is YNNKEL in the germline V gene (reference sequence). CDR3 size: 16 residues. V lost 1 base and J lost 2; bases outside the gene matches: 4. CDR3 sequence (DNA): TGTGCCAGCAGCCAAGTCGCAGGGGGCCCTGGAAACACCATATATTTT. Its translation is CASSQVAGGPGNTIYF.

This chain uses TRBV19 with TRBJ2-1; D not certain. The germline V and J ends were trimmed by 3 bases and 0 bases, with 6 bases remaining between them. CDR1 is LNHDA, CDR2 SQIVND, per germline (reference sequence). This CDR3 comprises 14 residues. Written as DNA, the CDR3 is TGTGCCAGTAGTATTGGAAGCTCCTACAATGAGCAGTTCTTC. Translated: CASSIGSSYNEQFF.

The chain has TRBV2 and TRBJ2-7, with 10 bases matching TRBD2. The CDR3 loop spans 14 amino acids. From germline, CDR1 is SNHLY and CDR2 FYNNEI. V dropped 7 bases and J dropped 4; count of bases not matched to a gene: 7. The CDR3 protein is CASKTSGIGYEQYF. CDR3 coding DNA: TGTGCCAGCAAAACTAGCGGGATTGGATACGAGCAGTACTTC.

The chain couples TRBV7-9 to TRBJ2-7; D might be TRBD1 (5 bases). Deletions cut 1 base from V and 5 bases from J, with 9 bases between. This CDR3 is 13 amino acids long. Germline loops: CDR1 SEHNR, CDR2 FQNEAQ (reference sequence). The CDR3 nucleotides are TGTGCCAGCAGCTTAGGGGCAGGGAACGAGCAGTACTTC. It yields the protein CASSLGAGNEQYF.